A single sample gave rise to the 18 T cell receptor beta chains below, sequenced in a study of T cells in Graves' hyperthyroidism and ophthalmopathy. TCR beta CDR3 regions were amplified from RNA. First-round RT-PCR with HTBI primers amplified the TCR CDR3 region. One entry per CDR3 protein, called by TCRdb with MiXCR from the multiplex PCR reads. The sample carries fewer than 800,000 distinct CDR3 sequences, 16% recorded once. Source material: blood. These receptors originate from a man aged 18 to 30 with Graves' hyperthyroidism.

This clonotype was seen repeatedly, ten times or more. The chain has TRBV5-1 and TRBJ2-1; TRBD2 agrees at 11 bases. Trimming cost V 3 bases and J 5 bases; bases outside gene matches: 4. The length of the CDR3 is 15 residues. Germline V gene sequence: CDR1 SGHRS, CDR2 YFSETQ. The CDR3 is CASSWKGLADNEQFF. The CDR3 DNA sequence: TGCGCCAGCAGCTGGAAGGGACTAGCGGACAATGAGCAGTTCTTC.

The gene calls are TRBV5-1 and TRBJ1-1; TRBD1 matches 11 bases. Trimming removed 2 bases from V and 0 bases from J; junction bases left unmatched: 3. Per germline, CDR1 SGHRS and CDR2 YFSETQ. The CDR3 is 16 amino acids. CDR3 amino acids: CASSFGQGAVNTEAFF. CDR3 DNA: TGCGCCAGCAGCTTCGGACAGGGGGCCGTGAACACTGAAGCTTTCTTT.

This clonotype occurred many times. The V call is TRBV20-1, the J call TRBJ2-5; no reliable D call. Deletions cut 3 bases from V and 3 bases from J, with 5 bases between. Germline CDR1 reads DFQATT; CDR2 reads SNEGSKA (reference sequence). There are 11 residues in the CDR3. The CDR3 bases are TGCAGTGCTAGCCGGGAAGAGACCCAGTACTTC. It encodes CSASREETQYF.

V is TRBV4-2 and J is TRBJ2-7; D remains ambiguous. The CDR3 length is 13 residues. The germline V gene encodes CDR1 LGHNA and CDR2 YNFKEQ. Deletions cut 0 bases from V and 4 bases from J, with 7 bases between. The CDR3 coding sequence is TGTGCCAGCAGCCAAGAGTACAGTTACGAGCAGTACTTC. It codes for CASSQEYSYEQYF.

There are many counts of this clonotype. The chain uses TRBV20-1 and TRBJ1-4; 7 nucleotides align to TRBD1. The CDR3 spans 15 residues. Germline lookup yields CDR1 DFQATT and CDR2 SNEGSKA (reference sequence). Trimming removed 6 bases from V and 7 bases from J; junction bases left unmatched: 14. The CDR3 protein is CSASREPGGVEKLFF. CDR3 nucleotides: TGCAGTGCGAGCCGGGAGCCAGGGGGTGTTGAAAAACTGTTTTTT.

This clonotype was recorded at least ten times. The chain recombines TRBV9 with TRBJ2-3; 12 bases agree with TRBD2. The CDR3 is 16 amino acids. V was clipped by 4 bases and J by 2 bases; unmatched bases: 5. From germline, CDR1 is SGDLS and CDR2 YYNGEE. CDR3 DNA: TGTGCCAGCAGCACTAGCGGGAGGCCGGACACAGATACGCAGTATTTT. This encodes CASSTSGRPDTDTQYF.

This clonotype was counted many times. CDR3 bases: TGTGCCAGCATAGACAGGCAAGGACCCGGGGAGCTGTTTTTT. Its protein is CASIDRQGPGELFF. This sequence joins TRBV28 and TRBJ2-2; D is perhaps TRBD1 (6 bases). Germline CDR1 reads MDHEN; CDR2 reads SYDVKM. The V and J ends lost 7 bases and 6 bases respectively, with 15 bases between them. This CDR3 spans 14 amino acids. The whole variable domain, remainder taken from reference TRBV28 and TRBJ2-2, is DVKVTQSSRYLVKRTGEKVFLECVQDMDHENMFWYRQDPGLGLRLIYFSYDVKMKEKGDIPEGYSVSREKKERFSLILESASTNQTSMYLCASIDRQGPGELFFGEGSRLTVL.

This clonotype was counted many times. The CDR3 DNA follows: TGTGCCAGCGGGACAGGGGGCGCAGAGACCCAGTACTTC. This encodes CASGTGGAETQYF. This chain links TRBV11-2 with TRBJ2-5, with 12 nucleotides matching TRBD1. CDR3 length: 13 residues. Trimming removed 8 bases from V and 4 bases from J; junction bases left unmatched: 2. Germline values: CDR1 SGHAT, CDR2 FQNNGV.

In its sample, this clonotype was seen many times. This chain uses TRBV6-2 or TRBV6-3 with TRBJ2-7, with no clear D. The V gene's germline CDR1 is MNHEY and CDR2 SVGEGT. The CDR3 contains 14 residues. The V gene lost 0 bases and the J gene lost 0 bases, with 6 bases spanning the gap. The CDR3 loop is CASSYSTPSYEQYF. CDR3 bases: TGTGCCAGCAGTTACTCGACCCCCTCCTACGAGCAGTACTTC.

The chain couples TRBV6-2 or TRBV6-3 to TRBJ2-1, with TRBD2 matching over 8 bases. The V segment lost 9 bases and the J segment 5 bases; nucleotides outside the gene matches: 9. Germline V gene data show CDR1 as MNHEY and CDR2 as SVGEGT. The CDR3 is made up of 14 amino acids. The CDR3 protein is CASSRTSFDNEQFF. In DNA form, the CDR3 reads TGTGCCAGTTCCCGGACTAGCTTCGACAATGAGCAGTTCTTC.

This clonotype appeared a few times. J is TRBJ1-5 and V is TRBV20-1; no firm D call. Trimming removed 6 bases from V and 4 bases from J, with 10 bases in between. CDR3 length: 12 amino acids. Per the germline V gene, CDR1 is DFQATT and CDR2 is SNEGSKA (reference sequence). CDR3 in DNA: TGCAGTGCCACGACGGAGAATCAGCCCCAGCATTTT. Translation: CSATTENQPQHF.

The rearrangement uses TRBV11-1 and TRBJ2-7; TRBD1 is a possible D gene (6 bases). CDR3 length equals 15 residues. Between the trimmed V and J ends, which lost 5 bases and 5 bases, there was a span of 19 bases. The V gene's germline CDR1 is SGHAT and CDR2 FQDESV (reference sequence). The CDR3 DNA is TGTGCCAGCAGCCAGAGGACAGCCCTTGCCCACGAGCAGTACTTC. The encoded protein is CASSQRTALAHEQYF.

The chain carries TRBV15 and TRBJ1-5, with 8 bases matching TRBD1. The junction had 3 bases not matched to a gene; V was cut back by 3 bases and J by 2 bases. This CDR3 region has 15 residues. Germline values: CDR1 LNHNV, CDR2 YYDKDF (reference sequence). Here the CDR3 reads CATSSGQGGNQPQHF. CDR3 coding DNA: TGTGCCACCAGCAGCGGACAGGGCGGCAATCAGCCCCAGCATTTT.

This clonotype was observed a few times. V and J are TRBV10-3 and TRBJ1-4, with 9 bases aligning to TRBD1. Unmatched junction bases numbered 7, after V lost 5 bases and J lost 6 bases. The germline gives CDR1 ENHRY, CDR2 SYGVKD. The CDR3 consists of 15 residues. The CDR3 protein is CAISPGTGLDEKLFF. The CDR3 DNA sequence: TGTGCCATCAGTCCCGGGACAGGGTTGGATGAAAAACTGTTTTTT.

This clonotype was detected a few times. The CDR3 reads CASSFTASGEETQYF. The CDR3, as DNA: TGTGCCAGCAGTTTTACAGCTAGCGGAGAGGAGACCCAGTACTTC. This chain connects TRBV27 to TRBJ2-5; 7 nucleotides line up with TRBD2. CDR1 and CDR2 from the germline V gene are MNHEY and SMNVEV (reference sequence). The CDR3 length is 15 residues. V trimming: 3 bases; J trimming: 5 bases; junction bases outside the gene matches: 9.

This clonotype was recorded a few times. The CDR3 DNA sequence: TGTGCCAGCACCTATAGTGACAATGAGCAGTTCTTC. It is translated as CASTYSDNEQFF. The V gene is TRBV28, the J gene TRBJ2-1; D ambiguous. CDR3 length: 12 amino acids. The germline CDR1 and CDR2 sequences are MDHEN and SYDVKM. The V and J ends lost 7 bases and 5 bases respectively, with 9 bases between them.

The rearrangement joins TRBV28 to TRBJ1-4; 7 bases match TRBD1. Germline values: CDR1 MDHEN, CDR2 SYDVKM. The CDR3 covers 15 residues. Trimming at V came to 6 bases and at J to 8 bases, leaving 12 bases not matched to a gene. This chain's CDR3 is CASRSLSGGSEKLFF. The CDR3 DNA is TGTGCCAGCAGATCACTTTCAGGGGGTAGCGAAAAACTGTTTTTT.

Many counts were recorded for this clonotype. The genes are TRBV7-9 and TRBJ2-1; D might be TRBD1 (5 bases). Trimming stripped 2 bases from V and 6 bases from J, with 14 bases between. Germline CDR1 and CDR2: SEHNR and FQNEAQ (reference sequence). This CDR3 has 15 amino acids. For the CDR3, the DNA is TGTGCCAGCAGCTTAATGGCGGTGGGGCCCAATGAGCAGTTCTTC. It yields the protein CASSLMAVGPNEQFF.